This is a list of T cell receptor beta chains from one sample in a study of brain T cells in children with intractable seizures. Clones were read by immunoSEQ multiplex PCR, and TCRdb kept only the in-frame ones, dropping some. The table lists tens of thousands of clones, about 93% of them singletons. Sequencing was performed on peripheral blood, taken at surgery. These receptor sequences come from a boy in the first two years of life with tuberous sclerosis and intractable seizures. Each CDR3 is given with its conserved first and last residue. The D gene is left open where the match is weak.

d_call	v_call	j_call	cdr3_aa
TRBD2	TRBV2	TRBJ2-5	CASSPGLAGGETQYF
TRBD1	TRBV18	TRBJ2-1	CASSPGQGAYNEQFF
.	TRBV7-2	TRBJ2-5	CASSLSRLEWETQYF
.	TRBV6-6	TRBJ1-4	CASSYSRGSEKLFF
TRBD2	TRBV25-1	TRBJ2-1	CASSPPAGAGGSCEQFF
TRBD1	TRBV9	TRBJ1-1	CASSPWTGRNTEAFF
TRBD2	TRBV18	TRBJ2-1	CASSHSLAGVYNEQFF
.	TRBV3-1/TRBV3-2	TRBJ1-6	CASSQVAGESPLHF
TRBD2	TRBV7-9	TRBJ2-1	CASTLSGGEDNEQFF
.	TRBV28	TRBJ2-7	CASSVVPLPNEQYF
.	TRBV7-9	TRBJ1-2	CASSLLPGESDGYTF
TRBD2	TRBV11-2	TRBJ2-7	CASFSGSHEQYF
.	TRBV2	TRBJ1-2	CASSEYGPLNYGYTF
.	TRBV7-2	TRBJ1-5	CASSLAPRQPQHF
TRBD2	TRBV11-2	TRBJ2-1	CASSLAFSGNSYNEQFF
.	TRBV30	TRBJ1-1	CAWSVGAEAFF
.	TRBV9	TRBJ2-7	CASSVEGDSYEQYF
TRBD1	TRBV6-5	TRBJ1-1	CASSYPDRRDEAFF
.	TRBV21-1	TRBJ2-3	CASNLLAGGPTFSTDTQYF
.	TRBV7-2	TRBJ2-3	CASSSPVGATDTQYF
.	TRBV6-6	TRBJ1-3	CAMSGNTIYF
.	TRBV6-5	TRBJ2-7	CASSYGGTPGEQYF
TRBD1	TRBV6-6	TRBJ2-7	CASSSTGVEQYF